These 30 T cell receptor beta chains originate from one sample sequenced in a study of T-cell reconstitution after alpha-beta-depleted transplantation in children. Preparation of the TCRbeta library was carried out with unique molecular identifiers. TCRdb analysed the PCR reads with MiXCR anew, one entry per CDR3 protein. The sample lists 350,000 to 400,000 distinct CDR3 sequences, roughly 13% occurring once. The sample here was PBMCs, taken from the stem cell graft. These receptors were obtained from a human donor who donated a stem cell graft to a child with Fanconi anemia.

This clonotype was detected a few times. The J gene is TRBJ2-5, the V gene TRBV5-8; no definite D call. V was clipped by 3 bases and J by 2 bases, with 20 bases between them. This CDR3 is 17 amino acids long. Looked up from germline, CDR1 is SGHTS and CDR2 is YDEGEE. CDR3 nucleotides: TGTGCCAGCAGCTCGGACCAAGCCGGTATCCCACAAGAGACCCAGTACTTC. It is translated as CASSSDQAGIPQETQYF.

This chain uses TRBV4-3 with TRBJ1-4; D gene unclear. V was cut by 0 bases and J by 5 bases, with 10 bases left in between. Germline V gene data show CDR1 as LGHNA and CDR2 as YSLEER. The CDR3 sequence is 15 residues long. The CDR3 reads CASSQEFSRNEKLFF. The CDR3 nucleotides read TGCGCCAGCAGCCAAGAATTCTCACGCAATGAAAAACTGTTTTTT.

There are a few counts of this clonotype. The chain has TRBV29-1 and TRBJ2-5, with 7 bases aligning to TRBD1. V dropped 5 bases and J dropped 5; count of bases not matched to a gene: 8. CDR1 and CDR2 from the germline V gene are SQVTM and ANQGSEA. The CDR3 consists of 13 residues. The CDR3 DNA is TGCAGCGTTTTGGTAGGGGGCACGGAGACCCAGTACTTC. Translated: CSVLVGGTETQYF.

The table lists this clonotype with many counts. V gene TRBV11-2 combines with J gene TRBJ2-7; D gene unclear. Trimming shortened V by 5 bases and J by 2 bases, and 4 bases separated the two germline ends. Germline V CDR1 and CDR2: SGHAT, FQNNGV. The CDR3 spans 11 residues. In DNA form, the CDR3 reads TGTGCCAGCAGCAGGACCTACGAGCAGTACGTC. Protein sequence: CASSRTYEQYV.

This clonotype was detected ten times or more. The CDR3 sequence: CASSVNPGEKLFF. The CDR3 DNA is TGTGCCAGCAGCGTAAACCCGGGGGAAAAACTGTTTTTT. V and J are TRBV9 and TRBJ1-4; D is uncertain. Germline lookup yields CDR1 SGDLS and CDR2 YYNGEE. Trimming cost V 1 base and J 8 bases, with 9 bases left between them. The CDR3 contains 13 residues.

This clonotype was detected a few times. The gene calls are TRBV12-3 or TRBV12-4 and TRBJ1-1; possibly TRBD1 for D (6 bases). The germline V and J ends were trimmed by 6 bases and 0 bases, with 14 bases remaining between them. The CDR3 length is 15 residues. CDR3 amino acids: CASRTGSFMNTEAFF. The CDR3, as DNA: TGTGCCAGCAGGACAGGTTCCTTCATGAACACTGAAGCTTTCTTT.

This clonotype was recorded at least ten times. The chain uses TRBV5-1 and TRBJ2-1, with 10 bases lining up with TRBD1. Looked up from germline, CDR1 is SGHRS and CDR2 is YFSETQ. CDR3 length: 15 amino acids. Trimming removed 4 bases from V and 6 bases from J; junction bases left unmatched: 7. The CDR3 DNA follows: TGCGCCAGCAGCACCGGGACAGGGGTCGGCAATGAGCAGTTCTTC. Its protein product is CASSTGTGVGNEQFF.

The chain has TRBV12-3 or TRBV12-4 and TRBJ2-2, with D perhaps matching TRBD1 (6 bases). The CDR3 extends over 16 amino acids. V shed 8 bases and J shed 0 bases, with 16 bases lying between them. The CDR3 sequence: CASRARQASNTGELFF. CDR3 in DNA: TGTGCCAGCCGAGCCAGACAGGCTTCGAACACCGGGGAGCTGTTTTTT.

V gene TRBV29-1 combines with J gene TRBJ1-5; 9 bases fit TRBD1. This CDR3 contains 14 residues. V lost 6 bases to trimming and J lost 2 bases; unmatched junction nucleotides: 5. Germline values: CDR1 SQVTM, CDR2 ANQGSEA. CDR3 protein: CSVCTGGGNQPQHF. The DNA of the CDR3 is TGCAGCGTATGCACAGGGGGCGGCAATCAGCCCCAGCATTTT.

There are a few counts of this clonotype. CDR3 protein: CASSLSGSRNYGYTF. Written as DNA, the CDR3 is TGTGCCAGCAGTTTATCAGGTTCTCGAAACTATGGCTACACCTTC. V is TRBV28 and J is TRBJ1-2; D is unclear. The CDR3 totals 15 residues. Trimming removed 1 base at V and 2 bases at J, with 11 bases between. Germline CDR1 reads MDHEN; CDR2 reads SYDVKM.

In its sample, this clonotype was seen many times. The chain links TRBV10-3 to TRBJ1-5; unclear D gene. CDR1 is ENHRY, CDR2 SYGVKD, per germline. The CDR3 covers 14 residues. The V gene lost 3 bases and the J gene lost 0 bases, with 6 bases spanning the gap. The CDR3 DNA reads as TGTGCCATCAGTGATCGGGGTAGCAATCAGCCCCAGCATTTT. Translation: CAISDRGSNQPQHF.

This clonotype was picked up a small number of times. The chain uses TRBV6-2 or TRBV6-3 and TRBJ1-1; D is possibly TRBD1 (5 bases). The V and J ends lost 6 bases and 0 bases respectively, with 11 bases between them. From germline, CDR1 is MNHEY and CDR2 SVGEGT. The CDR3 totals 14 residues. CDR3 in amino acids: CASRPQALNTEAFF. CDR3 in DNA: TGTGCCAGCAGGCCACAGGCGCTGAACACTGAAGCTTTCTTT.

This clonotype showed up just a few times. The J gene is TRBJ2-1, the V gene TRBV7-7, with 9 bases lining up with TRBD1. The germline V gene encodes CDR1 SSHAT and CDR2 FNYEAQ (reference sequence). V lost 7 bases and J lost 9; bases outside the gene matches: 7. The CDR3 runs 13 residues. The CDR3 coding sequence is TGTGCCAGCACCAAGGACAGGGGAAGTGAGCAGTTCTTC. Translated, it gives CASTKDRGSEQFF.

V gene TRBV5-1 combines with J gene TRBJ2-5, with 8 bases that match TRBD1. V shed 0 bases and J 5 bases; nucleotides not matched to a gene: 6. Germline CDR1 reads SGHRS; CDR2 reads YFSETQ. There are 15 residues in the CDR3. CDR3 DNA sequence: TGCGCCAGCAGCTTGGAGGCAGGGGGCTTGGAGACCCAGTACTTC. Protein: CASSLEAGGLETQYF. The complete variable domain, with remaining parts taken from reference TRBV5-1 and TRBJ2-5, reads KAGVTQTPRYLIKTRGQQVTLSCSPISGHRSVSWYQQTPGQGLQFLFEYFSETQRNKGNFPGRFSGRQFSNSRSEMNVSTLELGDSALYLCASSLEAGGLETQYFGPGTRLLVL.

The gene calls are TRBV4-2 and TRBJ2-3, with a weak D call TRBD2 (5 bases). The length of the CDR3 is 16 residues. Germline loops: CDR1 LGHNA, CDR2 YNFKEQ. V was clipped by 1 base and J by 11 bases, with 22 bases between them. CDR3 region: CASSQVLSGPPWKQYF. CDR3 DNA: TGTGCCAGCAGCCAAGTTTTGAGCGGACCTCCTTGGAAGCAGTATTTT.

The chain couples TRBV27 to TRBJ1-1; D might be TRBD1 (6 bases). The germline V gene encodes CDR1 MNHEY and CDR2 SMNVEV (reference sequence). Trimming removed 8 bases from V and 4 bases from J, with 14 bases in between. The CDR3 totals 13 residues. DNA for the CDR3: TGTGCCAGCCAGGGACAAGCGCTCACTGAAGCTTTCTTT. It yields the protein CASQGQALTEAFF.

This clonotype was found many times. The chain carries TRBV5-1 and TRBJ1-1; D possibly corresponds to TRBD1 (5 bases). This CDR3 is built from 14 residues. The germline gives CDR1 SGHRS, CDR2 YFSETQ. Trimming pared 1 base from V and 1 base from J, leaving 8 bases between. Written as DNA, the CDR3 is TGCGCCAGCAGCTTGCGACAGAAGAACACTGAAGCTTTCTTT. Its protein is CASSLRQKNTEAFF.

The chain recombines TRBV5-1 with TRBJ2-7; 11 positions match TRBD1. The ends lost 0 bases at V and 3 bases at J; junction bases unmatched: 2. This CDR3 spans 15 amino acids. Per germline, CDR1 SGHRS and CDR2 YFSETQ. This CDR3 is CASSLVGTGGYEQYF. The CDR3, as DNA: TGCGCCAGCAGCTTGGTGGGGACAGGGGGCTACGAGCAGTACTTC.

The chain couples TRBV28 to TRBJ2-3; D unclear. This CDR3 is built from 11 residues. With 4 bases removed from V and 14 bases from J, the gap between germline ends came to 13 bases. The V gene's germline CDR1 is MDHEN and CDR2 SYDVKM. Here the CDR3 reads CASSSGPRGYF. As DNA, the CDR3 is TGTGCCAGCAGTTCCGGGCCTCGAGGGTATTTT.

This clonotype was seen a few times. The V and J genes are TRBV10-2 and TRBJ2-2; TRBD2 aligns across 10 bases. This CDR3 is built from 15 residues. Germline assignment: CDR1 WSHSY and CDR2 SAAADI. The J segment lost 5 bases and the V segment lost 5 bases, leaving 5 bases of the junction unmatched. CDR3 bases: TGCGCCAGCAGTTGGACTAGCGGCCTGACCGGGGAGCTGTTTTTT. Its protein product is CASSWTSGLTGELFF.

This clonotype was observed a few times. The chain couples TRBV7-9 to TRBJ1-2; 9 bases map to TRBD1. With V trimmed by 4 bases and J by 7 bases, 13 bases remained unmatched. Germline values: CDR1 SEHNR, CDR2 FQNEAQ (reference sequence). The CDR3 totals 16 residues. This CDR3 reads CASSSPWGQGLSGYTF. Written as DNA, the CDR3 is TGTGCCAGCAGCTCGCCTTGGGGACAGGGCCTCTCTGGCTACACCTTC.

The CDR3, as DNA: TGTGCCAGTAGTATAGGGGGGAGTGAGCAGTTCTTC. Translated, it gives CASSIGGSEQFF. The rearrangement uses TRBV19 and TRBJ2-1; perhaps D is TRBD1 or TRBD2 (5 bases each). Trimming stripped 1 base from V and 9 bases from J, with 7 bases between. Germline values: CDR1 LNHDA, CDR2 SQIVND (reference sequence). The CDR3 has 12 residues. The variable domain in full, completed from reference TRBV19 and TRBJ2-1, reads DGGITQSPKYLFRKEGQNVTLSCEQNLNHDAMYWYRQDPGQGLRLIYYSQIVNDFQKGDIAEGYSVSREKKESFPLTVTSAQKNPTAFYLCASSIGGSEQFFGPGTRLTVL.

This chain links TRBV27 with TRBJ1-2, with D possibly TRBD1 on 5 matching bases. The CDR3 is 17 amino acids. Germline CDR1 reads MNHEY; CDR2 reads SMNVEV (reference sequence). V lost 2 bases and J 2 bases, leaving 18 bases between the germline ends. The CDR3 protein is CASSLLSGRLGNYGYTF. Written as DNA, the CDR3 is TGTGCCAGCAGTTTACTCTCGGGGCGCTTAGGAAACTATGGCTACACCTTC.

This clonotype came up many times. J is TRBJ2-5 and V is TRBV12-3 or TRBV12-4; the D call may be TRBD1 or TRBD2 (5 bases each). Trimming left V 1 base short and J 1 base short, with 13 bases between. The CDR3 runs 16 residues. The CDR3 DNA reads TGTGCCAGCAGTTTAGTTTGGTCGGGGCGCCAAGAGACCCAGTACTTC. As protein: CASSLVWSGRQETQYF.

This clonotype was seen more than once but under ten times. This chain connects TRBV10-3 to TRBJ2-1; D perhaps matches TRBD1 (5 bases). The CDR3 has 16 residues. Germline-derived CDR1 and CDR2 are ENHRY and SYGVKD. Trimming removed 8 bases at V and 2 bases at J, with 19 bases between. This CDR3 reads CAIDQSGKGPYNEQFF. In nucleotides, the CDR3 is TGTGCCATCGATCAGTCCGGTAAGGGGCCCTACAATGAGCAGTTCTTC.

This clonotype was recorded a few times. V usage is TRBV29-1 and J usage is TRBJ1-5; the D gene is possibly TRBD1 (6 bases). The CDR3 extends over 13 amino acids. The V gene's germline CDR1 is SQVTM and CDR2 ANQGSEA. V was trimmed by 3 bases and J by 6 bases, leaving 12 bases between them. CDR3 nucleotides: TGCAGCGTTGACCAGGGGATAGGTCAGCCCCAGCATTTT. Amino acid sequence: CSVDQGIGQPQHF.

This clonotype was counted between two and nine times. V is TRBV20-1 and J is TRBJ2-3, with D possibly being TRBD2 (6 bases). The CDR3 spans 17 residues. With 0 bases removed from V and 6 bases from J, the gap between germline ends came to 22 bases. Germline CDR1 is DFQATT and CDR2 is SNEGSKA (reference sequence). CDR3 sequence: CSARDRKLALSLDTQYF. CDR3 nucleotide sequence: TGCAGTGCTAGAGATAGAAAACTAGCCTTATCTTTGGATACGCAGTATTTT.

This clonotype was detected a few times. The rearrangement links TRBV30 to TRBJ1-2; 8 bases are shared with TRBD1. From germline, CDR1 is GTSNPN and CDR2 SVGIG (reference sequence). The CDR3 covers 14 residues. Trimming cost V 5 bases and J 4 bases; bases outside gene matches: 9. CDR3 DNA: TGTGCCTGGGCCAGGACAGGGAGTGCCTATGGCTACACCTTC. Amino acid sequence: CAWARTGSAYGYTF.

The chain joins TRBV5-1 to TRBJ1-1; possible D gene TRBD1, 5 bases. CDR1 and CDR2 (germline): SGHRS, YFSETQ. Trimming left V 6 bases short and J 1 base short, with 13 bases between. CDR3 size: 14 residues. CDR3 region: CASTDPQGNTEAFF. DNA for the CDR3: TGCGCCAGCACCGACCCCCAGGGGAACACTGAAGCTTTCTTT. Looking up the rest from reference TRBV5-1 and TRBJ1-1 gives the full variable domain: KAGVTQTPRYLIKTRGQQVTLSCSPISGHRSVSWYQQTPGQGLQFLFEYFSETQRNKGNFPGRFSGRQFSNSRSEMNVSTLELGDSALYLCASTDPQGNTEAFFGQGTRLTVV.

This clonotype appeared many times. V and J are TRBV10-3 and TRBJ1-1; a possible D gene is TRBD1 (5 bases). V lost 2 bases and J lost 10, with 23 bases in between. The CDR3 contains 16 residues. Germline CDR1 reads ENHRY; CDR2 reads SYGVKD. CDR3 DNA sequence: TGTGCCATCAGTGAGGGGGTACCGGACGATGGGGCGGGAGCTTTCTTT. Residues: CAISEGVPDDGAGAFF.